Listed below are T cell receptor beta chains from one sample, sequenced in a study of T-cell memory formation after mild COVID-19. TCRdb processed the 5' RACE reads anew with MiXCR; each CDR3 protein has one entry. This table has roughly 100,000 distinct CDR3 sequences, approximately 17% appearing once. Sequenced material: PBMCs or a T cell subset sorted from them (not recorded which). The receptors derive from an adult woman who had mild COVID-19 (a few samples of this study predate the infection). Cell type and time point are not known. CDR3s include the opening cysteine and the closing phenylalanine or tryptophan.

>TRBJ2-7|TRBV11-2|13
CASSLHGIREQYF
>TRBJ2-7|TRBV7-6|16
CASSLFAGTGPYEQYF
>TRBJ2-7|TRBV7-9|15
CASSLGGSRTYEQYF
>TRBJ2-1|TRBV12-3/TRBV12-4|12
CASSFGASGQFF
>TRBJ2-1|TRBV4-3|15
CASRVGTGAYNEQFF
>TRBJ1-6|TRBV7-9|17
CASSLRGSGGAHSPLHF
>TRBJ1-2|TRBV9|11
CASTIIIRYTF
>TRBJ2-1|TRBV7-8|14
CASSLGLGGNEQFF
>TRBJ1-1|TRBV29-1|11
CSVPITGLAFF
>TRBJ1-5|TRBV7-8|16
CASSLVGADGNQPQHF
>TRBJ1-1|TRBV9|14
CASSVGSGNTEAFF
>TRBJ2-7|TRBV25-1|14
CASSESGGGYEQYF
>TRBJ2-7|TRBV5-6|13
CASSSTVPYEQYF
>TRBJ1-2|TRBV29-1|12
CSVEGNRDGYTF
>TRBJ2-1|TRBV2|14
CASLRGESGNEQFF
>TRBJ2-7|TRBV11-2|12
CASSPLTYEQYF
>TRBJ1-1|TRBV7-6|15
CASSPAGQTNTEAFF
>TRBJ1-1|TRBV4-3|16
CASSQGETREIAEAFF
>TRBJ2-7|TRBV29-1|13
CSVVGTQVYEQYF
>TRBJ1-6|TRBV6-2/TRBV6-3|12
CASRPGNSPLHF
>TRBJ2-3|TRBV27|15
CASSVTGASTDTQYF
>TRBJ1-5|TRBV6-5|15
CASSNGQGSNQPQHF
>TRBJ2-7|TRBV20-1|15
CSARGRAVPPYEQYF
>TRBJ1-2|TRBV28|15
CASSTQGTIPYGYTF